This T cell receptor (beta chain) was sequenced during a study of blood T cell repertoires in COVID-19 (dated by TCRdb to the early 2020s). Regarding the research as a whole: The collaborator samples originated in the United States, Italy and Spain and spanned the acute and convalescent phases of COVID-19. The samples were drawn from two sources: the first 160 participants of the ongoing ImmuneRACE study, and about 1,300 subjects contributed by 6 global collaborators. A de-identified subject ID, COVID-19 status, age in years and sex were almost always included in the sample metadata. Deeply sampled blood TCRbeta repertoires from subjects exposed to, actively infected with, or recovered from COVID-19 were included in the dataset. The material from the prospective study consisted of cDNA or gDNA derived from T cells, B-cell-depleted T cells, or PBMCs. Where available, HLA class I and class II types were obtained from metadata supplied by the sample provider rather than from assay-based typing. The repertoires were made available in a free public database intended to serve as a resource for research on the immune response to SARS-CoV-2.

Collaborating institutions collected whole blood in K2EDTA tubes following their own protocols. For TCRbeta analysis, collaborator samples were shipped as frozen whole blood, as isolated PBMCs, or as DNA extracted from either sample type. The study at large found these results: Clinical and demographic metadata were provided uncurated, with the amount varying by source and participant.

This clone was seen only once. The antigen it recognizes is unknown. No base qualities exist here, and no much larger clone lies one base off it. The CDR3, from cysteine to phenylalanine, totals 15 residues. Only CDR3 DNA remains: 45 bases, in frame from the first base. The immunoSEQ Assay, a bias-controlled multiplex PCR, was used to amplify TCRbeta CDR3 regions from genomic DNA. From the authors' description of their analysis: The number of nucleated cells in each sample was estimated by amplification of reference gene primers within the assay. To quantify the absolute abundance of each unique TCRbeta CDR3 rearrangement, sequence reads were collapsed and filtered. Productive Simpson clonality was computed per sample as the square root of Simpson's diversity index over productive rearrangements. In TCRdb, the immuneACCESS table is reduced to in-frame sequences with V and J assigned. These tables do not hold every clone; where another copy was compared, an unresolved V gene accounts for under half, and the others remain unexplained. The DNA was the basis for D and trimming; V, J and clone size are from that table. The sample records 250,000 to 300,000 clones, 70% to 90% of which are singletons. The ten largest clones take up 5.1% of the sample.

Specimen: peripheral blood. The sequence links TRBV21-1 to TRBJ1-4; TRBD1 was called by the table and not checked on the DNA. TRBV21-1 is a pseudogene locus. The clonotype was recovered from a middle-aged man with active or convalescent COVID-19. The DNA is TGTGCCAGCAGCTACCTCGGGACAGAGAATGAAAAACTGTTTTTT. Its amino acids are CASSYLGTENEKLFF.